This TCR beta chain derives from a study of T-cell memory formation after mild COVID-19. The CDR3 runs 12 residues. Trimming took off 6 bases at V and 2 bases at J, with 8 bases between the two ends. The germline V gene has CDR1 MNHEY and CDR2 SVGEGT. The study, taken as a whole, reports: Contracting CD4+ clones sat mainly in CM and EM; CD8+ in EMRA.

TCRdb re-called the 5' RACE reads through MiXCR, storing one row per CDR3 protein. The sample has 110,000 or so distinct CDR3 sequences, 20% to 25% seen once. This clonotype was recorded once. Its specificity is not known. The sample consisted of PBMCs or a T cell subset sorted from them (not recorded which). The chain links TRBV6-2 or TRBV6-3 to TRBJ2-7, with unresolved D. The receptor comes from a man aged 18 to 29 who had mild COVID-19 (a few samples of this study predate the infection). Cell type and time point are not known. For the CDR3, the DNA is TGTGCCAGCAGCTACAGACCCTACGAGCAGTACTTC. Translating it yields CASSYRPYEQYF.